The clone carrying this TCR beta chain has a handful of counts. The antigen is undetermined. In preparing bulk TCR libraries, previously described methods and listed TCR primers were used. TCRdb recomputed calls from the PCR reads with MiXCR, one row per CDR3 protein. The profile shows more than 450,000 distinct CDR3 sequences, around 21% of them singletons. There are 18 residues in the CDR3. The junction had 7 bases not matched to a gene; V was cut back by 6 bases and J by 0 bases. Per the germline V gene, CDR1 is MDHEN and CDR2 is SYDVKM. These data belong to a study of molecular identifiers for immune sequencing clone quantification. Sequencing libraries of naive CD8 cells derived from approximately 22,000 to 940,000 sorted cells with 10%, 30% or 50% RNA. For naive CD8 T cells, sorting used the CD8+CD4-CCR7+CD45RA+ phenotype. Findings of the study overall: Whereas naive cells kept under 1% of molecules in clones above 20 RNA copies, such clones held over 97% in effectors.

Specimen: naive CD8+ T cells from blood, with Jurkat cell RNA spiked in. The subset is: FACS-sorted CD8+CD4-CCR7+CD45RA+ naive T cells. The chain has TRBV28 and TRBJ2-5, with TRBD2 matching over 16 bases. The TCR comes from a human donor in good health. Some libraries in this study had Jurkat cell RNA spiked in. The CDR3 is CASRRGTSGRAHQETQYF. The CDR3 region has the DNA TGTGCCAGCAGACGGGGGACTAGCGGGAGGGCTCACCAAGAGACCCAGTACTTC.